This T cell receptor beta chain was recovered during a study of blood T cell repertoires in COVID-19. Study background: Sample material is recorded as cDNA or gDNA derived from T cells, B-cell-depleted T cells, or PBMCs.

The germline gives CDR1 KGHSH, CDR2 LQKENI. This CDR3 region has 14 residues. V was pared by 3 bases and J by 4 bases, with 12 bases between. In the original processing: Using reference gene primer amplification, nucleated cell counts were estimated. Here immunoSEQ multiplex PCR was the method, and the copy in TCRdb shows in-frame clones only, minus some. The V and J calls and clone size come from that table; D and trimming were worked out from the DNA. Of fewer than 200,000 clones in the sample, around nine tenths were seen once. The chain recombines TRBV18 with TRBJ1-1; D gene unclear. This receptor was taken from a man in his forties or fifties with acute or convalescent COVID-19. The sample was peripheral blood. In DNA form, the CDR3 reads TGTGCCAGCTCACCGTCGTCGGGAGGCACTGAAGCTTTCTTT. Its translation: CASSPSSGGTEAFF. Based on the CDR3 plus reference TRBV18 and TRBJ1-1, the full variable domain is NAGVMQNPRHLVRRRGQEARLRCSPMKGHSHVYWYRQLPEEGLKFMVYLQKENIIDESGMPKERFSAEFPKEGPSILRIQQVVRGDSAAYFCASSPSSGGTEAFFGQGTRLTVV.